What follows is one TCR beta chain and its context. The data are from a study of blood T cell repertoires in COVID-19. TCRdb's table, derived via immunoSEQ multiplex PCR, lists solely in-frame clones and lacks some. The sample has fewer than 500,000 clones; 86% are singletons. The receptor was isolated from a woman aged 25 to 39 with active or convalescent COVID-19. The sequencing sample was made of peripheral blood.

The CDR3 DNA sequence: TGTGCCAGCACCGCAGGGGGCGGTGGAGAGACCCAGTACTTC. Translated: CASTAGGGGETQYF. This chain connects TRBV6-5 to TRBJ2-5; TRBD1 matches 8 bases. V dropped 7 bases and J dropped 4; count of bases not matched to a gene: 8. CDR1 and CDR2 (germline): MNHEY, SVGAGI. The CDR3 runs to 14 residues.